This T cell receptor beta chain was obtained from a study of response to subunit inactivated influenza vaccine. Overall study results and limits: Few new T cells, the authors suggested, are recruited by each seasonal influenza vaccination.

For this clonotype: Its target is unknown.

TCRdb re-called the RT-PCR reads through MiXCR, storing one row per CDR3 protein. The sample includes more than 400,000 distinct CDR3 sequences, around 9.9% seen only once; the top ten take about 12%. With V trimmed by 5 bases and J by 0 bases, 13 bases remained unmatched. This CDR3 region has 18 residues. The TCR originated in a man between 45 and 60 years old who received an inactivated influenza vaccine. This chain joins TRBV12-3 or TRBV12-4 and TRBJ2-7; 10 nucleotides match TRBD1. The specimen was PBMCs from blood, collected 35 to 45 days after vaccination. CDR3: CASSPPTGQGVTSYEQYF. The CDR3 coding sequence is TGTGCCAGCAGTCCACCCACTGGACAGGGGGTGACCTCCTACGAGCAGTACTTC.